This T cell receptor (beta chain) was identified during a study of shared clonotypes between healthy human individuals. CD8 cells regarded as naive lacked CD45RO, were positively chosen for CCR7, and omitted terminally differentiated effector memory CD45RA+ cells. Generated by immunoSEQ multiplex PCR, the TCRdb table keeps only in-frame clones and is missing some. The repertoire holds some 2,100,000 clones, under 95% seen once, with roughly 1.8% in the top ten. Germline values: CDR1 MGHDK, CDR2 SYGVNS. This CDR3 is built from 12 residues. Sequences were obtained from naive CD8+ T cells from PBMCs. The sequence was collected from a man in his late teens or twenties in good health. Some clones in this sample may be carry-over from other donors' samples. V is TRBV25-1 and J is TRBJ1-4; D is ambiguous. For the CDR3, the DNA is TGTTCTGGGGAGGCGGTTGGAGAAAAACTGTTTTTT. The encoded protein is CSGEAVGEKLFF.